This T cell receptor (beta chain) was identified during a study of T cell changes during pregnancy in multiple sclerosis. Clones were sequenced by immunoSEQ multiplex PCR, and TCRdb holds only the in-frame ones, with some missing. The sample shows roughly 22,000 clones, roughly nine tenths of them seen only once. The CDR3 is made up of 15 amino acids. The ends lost 1 base at V and 2 bases at J; junction bases unmatched: 2. Germline V gene data show CDR1 as SGHRS and CDR2 as YFSETQ. The chain is built from TRBV5-1 and TRBJ2-2; 7 nucleotides align to TRBD1. Sequenced material: CD4+ T cells from peripheral blood mononuclear cells, taken after pregnancy. The clonotype comes from a female donor in good health, enrolled as a control in a pregnancy study. The CDR3 region has the DNA TGCGCCAGCAGCTTGAGGACAGGAAACACCGGGGAGCTGTTTTTT. Its protein product is CASSLRTGNTGELFF. Combining the CDR3 with reference TRBV5-1 and TRBJ2-2 gives the whole variable domain KAGVTQTPRYLIKTRGQQVTLSCSPISGHRSVSWYQQTPGQGLQFLFEYFSETQRNKGNFPGRFSGRQFSNSRSEMNVSTLELGDSALYLCASSLRTGNTGELFFGEGSRLTVL.